These 5 T cell receptor beta chains were all obtained from the same sample, sequenced in a study of shared clonotypes between healthy human individuals (dated by TCRdb to the early 2020s). The library was built by means of the immunoSEQ multiplex PCR assay. TCRdb holds this immuneACCESS table with in-frame rearrangements only. Some clones are missing; in checked studies, unresolved V genes explain under half, and the rest has no known cause. In this sample the table shows under 2.5 million clones, around 92% of which occur a single time. 0.37% of the sample is in the top ten clones. The source material was naive CD4+ T cells from PBMCs. Interpreted using the paper, the cell subset or site label stands for: CD45RA+ positively selected. The receptors were sampled from a man aged 18 to 29 in good health. Some clones in this sample may be carry-over from other donors' samples.

The V call is TRBV11-3, the J call TRBJ1-3; possible D gene TRBD1, 5 bases. The V end was cut by 9 bases, the J end by 1 base, with 7 bases between. Germline V CDR1 and CDR2: SGHNT, YENEEA. CDR3 size: 12 residues. CDR3 residues: CASRGSGNTIYF. The CDR3 nucleotides are TGTGCCAGTAGGGGATCTGGAAACACCATATATTTT.

The gene calls are TRBV7-2 and TRBJ2-2, with 8 bases lining up with TRBD1. CDR1 is SGHTA, CDR2 FQGNSA, per germline. The CDR3 loop spans 15 amino acids. Trimming cost V 5 bases and J 5 bases; bases outside gene matches: 7. The CDR3 nucleotides read TGTGCCAGCAGCCGTGGACAGGGCTGGACCGGGGAGCTGTTTTTT. It specifies CASSRGQGWTGELFF. The full variable domain, its missing parts supplied by reference TRBV7-2 and TRBJ2-2, is GAGVSQSPSNKVTEKGKDVELRCDPISGHTALYWYRQSLGQGLEFLIYFQGNSAPDKSGLPSDRFSAERTGGSVSTLTIQRTQQEDSAVYLCASSRGQGWTGELFFGEGSRLTVL.

Concerning this clone: Distinct nucleotide sequences in the sample also encode this CDR3. The chain uses TRBV28 and TRBJ2-2; no clear D. CDR1 and CDR2 (germline): MDHEN, SYDVKM. The CDR3 covers 12 residues. The ends were cut back, 5 bases at V and 1 base at J, with 2 bases in the middle. The CDR3 nucleotides read TGTGCCAGCAGTGTGAACACCGGGGAGCTGTTTTTT. Amino acids: CASSVNTGELFF.

In its sample, this clone was seen a few times. This chain uses TRBV4-1 with TRBJ1-5; possibly TRBD1 for D (6 bases). V was trimmed by 4 bases and J by 2 bases, leaving 18 bases between them. The V gene's germline CDR1 is MGHRA and CDR2 YSYEKL. The CDR3 has 17 residues. CDR3 bases: TGCGCCAGCAGCCCGGGACTCAGGACAGCGGGCAATCAGCCCCAGCATTTT. Protein: CASSPGLRTAGNQPQHF.

The sample holds one count of this clone. V usage is TRBV5-4 and J usage is TRBJ2-5; 9 bases fit TRBD2. CDR3 size: 14 residues. Germline CDR1 and CDR2: SGHNT and YYREEE (reference sequence). Trimming removed 4 bases from V and 5 bases from J; junction bases left unmatched: 6. CDR3 DNA sequence: TGTGCCAGCAGCGCAGGACTAGCGCAGGAGACCCAGTACTTC. Translation gives CASSAGLAQETQYF.